Following are 8 T cell receptor beta chains from one sample sequenced in a study of technical replicates of blood from a handful of donors. The assay was immunoSEQ multiplex PCR, and TCRdb's table has in-frame clones only and misses some. The profile shows approximately 70,000 clones, roughly 98% of them singletons. Sequencing was carried out using T cells isolated from PBMCs. These receptors all come from a human donor in good health.

The rearrangement uses TRBV6-5 and TRBJ2-1; 7 nucleotides line up with TRBD1. This CDR3 region has 14 residues. Germline lookup yields CDR1 MNHEY and CDR2 SVGAGI. V gave up 10 bases and J gave up 5 bases; unmatched junction bases: 11. CDR3: CAIRGTGADNEQFF. The CDR3 nucleotides read TGTGCCATCCGGGGAACAGGGGCAGACAATGAGCAGTTCTTC.

V gene TRBV9 combines with J gene TRBJ1-1, with a possible D match to TRBD1 (6 bases). Between the trimmed V and J ends, which lost 1 base and 0 bases, there was a span of 16 bases. Germline assignment: CDR1 SGDLS and CDR2 YYNGEE. CDR3 length: 17 residues. The CDR3 here is CASSVHPPGVVNTEAFF. The CDR3 nucleotides are TGTGCCAGCAGCGTACACCCACCAGGGGTAGTGAACACTGAAGCTTTCTTT.

This clone was picked up one time. CDR3 amino acids: CASSHIAGLSYEQYF. As DNA, the CDR3 is TGCGCCAGCAGCCACATAGCGGGCCTCAGTTACGAGCAGTACTTC. The chain is built from TRBV4-1 and TRBJ2-7, with 7 bases that match TRBD2. CDR1 is MGHRA, CDR2 YSYEKL, per germline. This CDR3 spans 15 amino acids. Unmatched junction bases numbered 9, after V lost 3 bases and J lost 4 bases.

Comments on this clone: Relative to the germline gene, one junction end is altered; a read error may explain this. The chain is built from TRBV4-1 and TRBJ1-6; TRBD1 matches at 7 bases. CDR1 and CDR2 (germline): MGHRA, YSYEKL. This CDR3 region has 15 residues. In DNA, the CDR3 is TGCGCCAGCAGCCCAACAGGGGCTTATAGTTCACCCCTCCACTTT. It encodes CASSPTGAYSSPLHF.

This clone showed up just once. This chain links TRBV6-4 with TRBJ2-5; D is undetermined. The CDR3 is made up of 15 amino acids. V was trimmed by 0 bases and J by 3 bases, leaving 11 bases between them. Per the germline V gene, CDR1 is MRHNA and CDR2 is SNTAGT. DNA of the CDR3: TGTGCCAGCAGTGACTCGAGAGCGAGGAAAGAGACCCAGTACTTC. As protein: CASSDSRARKETQYF.

The chain combines TRBV6-5 with TRBJ2-7; 9 positions agree with TRBD1. The CDR3 length is 12 residues. CDR1 and CDR2 (germline): MNHEY, SVGAGI. V lost 11 bases and J lost 1; bases outside the gene matches: 3. The CDR3 region has the DNA TGTGCCTCACAGGGGGCGTCCTACGAGCAGTACTTC. Its protein product is CASQGASYEQYF.

CDR3 nucleotides: TGTGCCAGCAGCCACATAACAGGAGTAAGGGGTGAAGCTTTCTTT. This sequence encodes CASSHITGVRGEAFF. V is TRBV11-1 and J is TRBJ1-1; possible D gene TRBD1, 5 bases. The CDR3 loop spans 15 amino acids. V was pared by 5 bases and J by 7 bases, with 20 bases between. Germline values: CDR1 SGHAT, CDR2 FQDESV (reference sequence).

The chain uses TRBV5-4 and TRBJ2-7; TRBD2 aligns across 11 bases. Germline CDR1 SGHNT, CDR2 YYREEE (reference sequence). The CDR3 extends over 15 amino acids. J was trimmed by 2 bases and V by 4 bases; bases with no gene match: 5. The CDR3 here is CASSPGLAATYEQYF. As DNA, the CDR3 is TGTGCCAGCAGCCCGGGACTAGCGGCAACCTACGAGCAGTACTTC.